This is a list of T cell receptor beta chains from one sample in a study of vaccination effects on CD4 cells after COVID-19. Libraries were prepared by immunoSEQ multiplex PCR; TCRdb keeps only in-frame clonotypes and omits some of them. The sample contains 45,000 or so clones, roughly four fifths of which appear only once. These receptors' targets are unknown. Specimen: CD4+ T cells from PBMCs cultured without peptide, collected before COVID-19 vaccination. These TCRs come from a human donor who had a prior SARS-CoV-2 infection. Both conserved end residues are part of each CDR3. D genes are given only for firm matches. Clone size is shown for a subset of rows, as once, few, many or a class of expanded clone.

>.|.|TRBJ1-4|TRBV5-1|14
TGCGCCAGCAGGCTAGGGGGGACTAATGAAAAACTGTTTTTT
CASRLGGTNEKLFF
>.|.|TRBJ1-1|TRBV2|14
TGTGCCAGCAGTGAAGGAAAAGGGTCCGCTGAAGCTTTCTTT
CASSEGKGSAEAFF
>.|.|TRBJ2-7|TRBV5-4|14
TGTGCCAGCAGCTTGAGGACAGACTCCTACGAGCAGTACTTC
CASSLRTDSYEQYF
>many|TRBD1|TRBJ1-1|TRBV2|14
TGTGCCAGCAGGGACAGGGTGCTTACAACTGAAGCTTTCTTT
CASRDRVLTTEAFF
>.|.|TRBJ1-2|TRBV19|13
TGTGCCAGTAGTATGTTACGGAACTATGGCTACACCTTC
CASSMLRNYGYTF
>.|.|TRBJ1-2|TRBV2|11
TGTGCCAGCCGTTATGATGTTGGCTACACCTTC
CASRYDVGYTF
>.|.|TRBJ2-7|TRBV28|14
TGTGCCAGCAACGGGCAGGGGAAGGCCGGCGAGCAGTACTTC
CASNGQGKAGEQYF
>.|.|TRBJ1-1|TRBV2|13
TGTGCCAGCAGTGATTGGGAGAACACTGAAGCTTTCTTT
CASSDWENTEAFF
>.|TRBD1|TRBJ1-1|TRBV2|13
TGTGCCAGCAGTGTAGGACAGGGGGCTGAAGCTTTCTTT
CASSVGQGAEAFF
>.|.|TRBJ2-1|TRBV20-1|11
TGCAGTGCTAGAGGCAGGGATGAGCAGTTCTTC
CSARGRDEQFF
>.|.|TRBJ1-1|TRBV28|14
TGTGCCAGCAGTTTGGCCACTTTGGTTGGTGAAGCTTTCTTT
CASSLATLVGEAFF
>.|.|TRBJ1-4|TRBV4-1|14
TGCGCCAGCAGCCAAGACTCTGGCCGGGAAAAACTGTTTTTT
CASSQDSGREKLFF
>.|TRBD2|TRBJ2-7|TRBV20-1|14
TGCAGTGCTAGTAGGACTAGCGGCTCCTACGAGCAGTACTTC
CSASRTSGSYEQYF
>once|.|TRBJ1-4|TRBV5-1|15
TGCGCCAGCAGCTTGGTTGGTGGGGGCGGTGAAAGACTGTTTTTT
CASSLVGGGGERLFF
>few|.|TRBJ1-2|TRBV4-1|14
TGCGCCAGCAGCCAAGCGCACAGTATCTATGGCTACACCTTC
CASSQAHSIYGYTF
>.|.|TRBJ2-1|TRBV7-8|14
TGTGCCAGCAGCTTAGCTCGGACCAGCAATGAGCAGTTCTTC
CASSLARTSNEQFF
>.|.|TRBJ2-7|TRBV5-1|17
TGCGCCAGCAGCTTGGAGGGTCTGGGCTGGGGTTTCTACGAGCAGTACTTC
CASSLEGLGWGFYEQYF
>.|.|TRBJ2-3|TRBV7-9|14
TGTGCCAGCAGCTTGGGCGGGGACACAGATACGCAGTATTTT
CASSLGGDTDTQYF
>.|.|TRBJ2-7|TRBV6-1|15
TGTGCCAGCAATTTACGTCCAGGGTGGCACGGCGAGCAGTACTTC
CASNLRPGWHGEQYF
>few|TRBD1|TRBJ1-1|TRBV9|15
TGTGCCAGCAGCGTCACAGGGGGCCTGGGGACTGAAGCTTTCTTT
CASSVTGGLGTEAFF
>.|.|TRBJ2-5|TRBV11-3|13
TGTGCCAGCAGCTTACAGCCACAAGAGACCCAGTACTTC
CASSLQPQETQYF
>few|TRBD1|TRBJ1-2|TRBV12-5|13
TGTGCTAGTGGTGAGGGACAGCTATATGGCTACACCTTC
CASGEGQLYGYTF
>.|.|TRBJ2-2|TRBV7-2|14
TGTGCCAGCAGCTTAGATTGGGGAAACGGGGAGCTGTTTTTT
CASSLDWGNGELFF
>.|TRBD2|TRBJ2-5|TRBV18|16
TGTGCCAGCTCAAGCGGACTAGCGGGAGATGGGGAGACCCAGTACTTC
CASSSGLAGDGETQYF
>once|TRBD1|TRBJ1-2|TRBV5-1|13
TGCGCCACCAGACAGGGCTCTAACTATGGCTACACCTTC
CATRQGSNYGYTF
>few|.|TRBJ2-7|TRBV9|16
TGTGCCAGCAGCGTAGCGGCTAGCTTATCCACCTACGAGCAGTACTTC
CASSVAASLSTYEQYF
>.|.|TRBJ2-1|TRBV7-3|16
TGTGCCAGCAGCTTAGCGGGGGCCCGCTCCTACAATGAGCAGTTCTTC
CASSLAGARSYNEQFF
>.|TRBD2|TRBJ2-5|TRBV9|15
TGTGCCAGAAAGAAGCGGGAGGGAGACTTAGAGACCCAGTACTTC
CARKKREGDLETQYF
>few|TRBD2|TRBJ2-1|TRBV30|14
TGTGCCTGGAAGACTAGCGGGGGCTCCTATGAGCAGTTCTTC
CAWKTSGGSYEQFF
>.|TRBD1|TRBJ1-1|TRBV7-8|13
TGTGCCAGCAGCTTGACAGGGAGGACTGAAGCTTTCTTT
CASSLTGRTEAFF
>.|.|TRBJ2-5|TRBV29-1|13
TGCAGCGCTGCTGGGCTGTTCCAAGAGACCCAGTACTTC
CSAAGLFQETQYF
>.|.|TRBJ2-1|TRBV7-2|15
TGTGCCAGCAGCTTAGCAGGGGTCTCCTACAATGAGCAGTTCTTC
CASSLAGVSYNEQFF